These T cell receptor beta chains were read from a single sample in a study of follicular helper T cells after annual influenza vaccination. Repertoires were generated with immunoSEQ multiplex PCR, while TCRdb's copy carries only in-frame clones and drops some. The top ten clones hold 0.6% to 0.95% of a sample with around 6,700 clones, about 81% of them seen once. The source was CXCR5- memory CD4+ T cells sorted from blood, collected on the day of influenza vaccination. These TCRs come from an adult who received the influenza vaccine. Both conserved end residues are part of each CDR3. A D gene is named only where the DNA matches it firmly. Size tells how often a clone was seen (once, few, many) or the class of an expanded clone, and some rows leave it out.

D gene,J gene,clone size,V gene,CDR3 DNA,CDR3 protein
NA,TRBJ1-1,NA,TRBV7-6,TGTGCCAGCAGCTCGCAGGGGAATACTGAAGCTTTCTTT,CASSSQGNTEAFF
TRBD1,TRBJ2-1,NA,TRBV7-3,TGTGCCAGCAGCAGTGACAGGGGGCTTGAGCAGTTCTTC,CASSSDRGLEQFF
NA,TRBJ1-1,NA,TRBV9,TGTGCCAGCAGCGTATCCCCCGACACTGAAGCTTTCTTT,CASSVSPDTEAFF
NA,TRBJ2-3,NA,TRBV7-2,TGTGCCAGCAGCCACGACCGAGGCGATACGCAGTATTTT,CASSHDRGDTQYF
NA,TRBJ2-1,NA,TRBV7-2,TGTGCCAGCAGGGGGGGAGTGAGCTCCTACAATGAGCAGTTCTTC,CASRGGVSSYNEQFF
TRBD1,TRBJ1-2,NA,TRBV14,TGTGCCAGCAGCATGGGACAGGGCTACACCTTC,CASSMGQGYTF
NA,TRBJ2-2,NA,TRBV4-3,TGCGCCAGCAGCCAAGCCACAGGGCGGGCCGGGGAGCTGTTTTTT,CASSQATGRAGELFF
NA,TRBJ1-2,NA,TRBV5-4,TGTGCCAGCAGCTTGGAAACAGGGATCTATGGCTACACCTTC,CASSLETGIYGYTF
TRBD1,TRBJ2-5,NA,TRBV5-4,TGTGCCAGCAGCATCCGGACAGGGGGGGAGACCCAGTACTTC,CASSIRTGGETQYF
TRBD2,TRBJ2-5,few,TRBV28,TGTGCCAGCAGTTTAACTAGCGGGGTAGAGACCCAGTACTTC,CASSLTSGVETQYF
NA,TRBJ2-7,NA,TRBV5-1,TGCGCCAGCAGCTTGGATGGGTTTGGGGGTGAGCAGTACTTC,CASSLDGFGGEQYF
TRBD1,TRBJ1-6,few,TRBV19,TGTGCCAGTAGCGACAGGGTCCCCTCACCCCTCCACTTT,CASSDRVPSPLHF
TRBD1,TRBJ2-7,NA,TRBV5-1,TGCGCCAGCAGCTTGTCCCCCCGGACAGGGGGCCACGAGCAGTACTTC,CASSLSPRTGGHEQYF
TRBD1,TRBJ2-4,NA,TRBV2,TGTGCCAGCAGTTACAGGGGGCTTATCCAAAACATTCAGTACTTC,CASSYRGLIQNIQYF
NA,TRBJ2-1,NA,TRBV11-1,TGTGCCAGCAGCTTAGGCCCCGGCAATGAGCAGTTCTTC,CASSLGPGNEQFF
TRBD2,TRBJ2-5,NA,TRBV7-3,TGTGCCAGCAGCTTAAAGTTCTATTGGCGGGGGGGCTTACGAGAGACCCAGTACTTC,CASSLKFYWRGGLRETQYF
NA,TRBJ1-6,NA,TRBV19,TGTGCCAGTAGTACCCCCCCCGGGGGTAGCTCCTATAATTCACCCCTCCACTTT,CASSTPPGGSSYNSPLHF
TRBD2,TRBJ2-7,NA,TRBV6-6,TGTGCCAGCAGTTACTCGGCGGGGGGGAGCTACGAGCAGTACTTC,CASSYSAGGSYEQYF
TRBD1,TRBJ2-7,NA,TRBV27,TGTGCCAGCAGCCCGGACAGGATACAAACCTACGAGCAGTACTTC,CASSPDRIQTYEQYF
TRBD1,TRBJ1-2,once,TRBV7-8,TGTGCCAGCAGCTTAGTACAGGGGGGAGTCTATGGCTACACCTTC,CASSLVQGGVYGYTF
NA,TRBJ1-2,NA,TRBV6-5,TGTGCCAGCAGTTACGGTTGGTCAGGTGGCTACACCTTC,CASSYGWSGGYTF
NA,TRBJ2-7,NA,TRBV6-8,TGTGCCAGCACCGAAAAGGGGGGCCAGTCCTACGAGCAGTACTTC,CASTEKGGQSYEQYF
TRBD1,TRBJ1-6,few,TRBV2,TGTGCCAGCATTGGGACAGGGAATTCACCCCTCCACTTT,CASIGTGNSPLHF
NA,TRBJ1-1,NA,TRBV6-1,TGTGCCAGCAGCAAGGGGCAAAGAGGTTTCTTT,CASSKGQRGFF
TRBD1,TRBJ1-4,NA,TRBV7-8,TGTGCCAGCAGCTTGGTTGACAGGGGGGGTGAAAAACTGTTTTTT,CASSLVDRGGEKLFF
NA,TRBJ1-4,NA,TRBV14,TGTGCCAGCAGCCAAGATGGGGGCGCAACTAATGAAAAACTGTTTTTT,CASSQDGGATNEKLFF
TRBD1,TRBJ2-7,NA,TRBV5-1,TGCGCCAGCAGCTTGGCCGGGACAGCCTACGAGCAGTACTTC,CASSLAGTAYEQYF
NA,TRBJ2-3,NA,TRBV5-4,TGTGCCAGCAGCTCCCCTCCCCCCTCCGGGACGCAGTATTTT,CASSSPPPSGTQYF
NA,TRBJ2-5,once,TRBV5-1,TGCGCCAGCACGACCCAGGGGATCCAAGAGACCCAGTACTTC,CASTTQGIQETQYF
TRBD1,TRBJ2-7,once,TRBV10-3,TGTGCCATCAGTGATACGGGACAGTTGAACTACGAGCAGTACTTC,CAISDTGQLNYEQYF